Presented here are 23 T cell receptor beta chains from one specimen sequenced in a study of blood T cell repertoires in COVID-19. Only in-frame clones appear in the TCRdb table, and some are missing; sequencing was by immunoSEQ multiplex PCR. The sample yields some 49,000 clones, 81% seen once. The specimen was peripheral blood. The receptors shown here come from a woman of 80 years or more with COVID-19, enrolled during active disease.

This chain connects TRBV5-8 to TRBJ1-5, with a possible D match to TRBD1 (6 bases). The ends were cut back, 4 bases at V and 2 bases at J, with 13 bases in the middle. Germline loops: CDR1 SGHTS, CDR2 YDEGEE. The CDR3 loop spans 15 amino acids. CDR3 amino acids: CASSADSRGNQPQHF. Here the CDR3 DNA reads TGTGCCAGCAGCGCGGACAGCCGCGGCAATCAGCCCCAGCATTTT.

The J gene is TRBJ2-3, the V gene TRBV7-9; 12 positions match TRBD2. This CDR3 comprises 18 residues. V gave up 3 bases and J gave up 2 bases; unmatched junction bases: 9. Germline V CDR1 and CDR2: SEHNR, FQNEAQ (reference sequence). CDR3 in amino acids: CASSFLGLAGGDTDTQYF. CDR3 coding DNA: TGTGCCAGCAGCTTCCTCGGGCTAGCGGGAGGGGACACAGATACGCAGTATTTT.

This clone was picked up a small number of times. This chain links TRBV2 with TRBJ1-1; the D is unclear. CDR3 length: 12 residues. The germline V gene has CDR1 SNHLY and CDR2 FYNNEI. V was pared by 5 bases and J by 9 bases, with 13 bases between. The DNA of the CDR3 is TGTGCCAGCAGTAGTGAGCTAGCCAAAGCTTTCTTT. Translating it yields CASSSELAKAFF.

The CDR3: CASSFWTSGRAGELFF. CDR3 coding DNA: TGTGCCAGCAGCTTCTGGACTAGCGGGAGGGCCGGGGAGCTGTTTTTT. The V call is TRBV5-6, the J call TRBJ2-2; the match to TRBD2 covers 15 bases. The CDR3 has 16 residues. The germline V gene has CDR1 SGHDT and CDR2 YYEEEE. V gave up 2 bases and J gave up 6 bases; unmatched junction bases: 2.

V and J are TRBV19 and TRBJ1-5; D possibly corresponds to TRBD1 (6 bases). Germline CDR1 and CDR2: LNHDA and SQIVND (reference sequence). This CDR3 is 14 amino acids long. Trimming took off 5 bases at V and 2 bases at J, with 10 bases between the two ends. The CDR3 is CASSFGTRNQPQHF. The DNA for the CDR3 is TGTGCCAGTAGTTTTGGGACACGCAATCAGCCCCAGCATTTT.

CDR3 in amino acids: CASSLTLRGTEAFF. The CDR3 region has the DNA TGTGCCAGCAGCTTGACCCTCAGGGGCACTGAAGCTTTCTTT. The chain combines TRBV11-2 with TRBJ1-1; maybe TRBD1 (6 bases). The germline CDR1 and CDR2 sequences are SGHAT and FQNNGV. Between the trimmed V and J ends, which lost 3 bases and 4 bases, there was a span of 12 bases. The CDR3 runs to 14 residues.

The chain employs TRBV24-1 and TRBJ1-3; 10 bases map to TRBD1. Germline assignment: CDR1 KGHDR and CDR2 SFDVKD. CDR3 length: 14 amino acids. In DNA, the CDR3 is TGTGCAGACGACAGGGGGCTCCCTGGAAACACCATATATTTT. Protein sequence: CADDRGLPGNTIYF.

This chain's CDR3 is CASSIQGATNEKLFF. The CDR3 DNA follows: TGTGCCAGTAGTATACAGGGCGCAACTAATGAAAAACTGTTTTTT. The J gene is TRBJ1-4, the V gene TRBV19; tentative D call: TRBD1 (5 bases). Per the germline V gene, CDR1 is LNHDA and CDR2 is SQIVND (reference sequence). V was clipped by 2 bases and J by 0 bases, with 7 bases between them. This CDR3 is built from 15 residues.

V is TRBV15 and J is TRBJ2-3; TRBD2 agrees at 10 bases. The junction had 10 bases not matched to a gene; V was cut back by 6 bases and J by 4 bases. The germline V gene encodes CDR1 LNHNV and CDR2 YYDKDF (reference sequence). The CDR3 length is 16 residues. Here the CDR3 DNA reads TGTGCCACCAGTGCTGCTAGCGGGAGTCTCTCAGATACGCAGTATTTT. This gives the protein CATSAASGSLSDTQYF.

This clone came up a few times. The DNA of the CDR3 is TGCGCCAGCAGCTGGTTACCGGGACTAGCTTACGAGCAGTACTTC. Protein sequence: CASSWLPGLAYEQYF. The J gene is TRBJ2-7, the V gene TRBV5-1; 9 nucleotides agree with TRBD2. The CDR3 has 15 residues. Per germline, CDR1 SGHRS and CDR2 YFSETQ. Trimming at V came to 3 bases and at J to 4 bases, leaving 8 bases not matched to a gene.

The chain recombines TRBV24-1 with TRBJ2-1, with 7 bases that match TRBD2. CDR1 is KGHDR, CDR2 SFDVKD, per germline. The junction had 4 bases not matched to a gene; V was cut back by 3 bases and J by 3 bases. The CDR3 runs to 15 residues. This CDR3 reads CATSDPGTNYNEQFF. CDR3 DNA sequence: TGTGCCACCAGTGATCCCGGGACTAACTACAATGAGCAGTTCTTC.

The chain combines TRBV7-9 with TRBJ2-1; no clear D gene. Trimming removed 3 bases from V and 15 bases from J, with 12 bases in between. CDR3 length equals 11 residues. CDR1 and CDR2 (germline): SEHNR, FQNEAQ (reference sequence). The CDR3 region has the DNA TGTGCCAGCAGCTTTGACAAACCAATGTTCTTC. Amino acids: CASSFDKPMFF.

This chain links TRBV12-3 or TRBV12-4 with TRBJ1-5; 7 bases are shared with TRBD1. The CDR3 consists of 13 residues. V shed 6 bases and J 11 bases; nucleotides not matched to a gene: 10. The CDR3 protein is CASSQDLRGTQHF. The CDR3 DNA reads TGTGCCAGCAGCCAGGACCTCAGGGGGACCCAGCATTTT.

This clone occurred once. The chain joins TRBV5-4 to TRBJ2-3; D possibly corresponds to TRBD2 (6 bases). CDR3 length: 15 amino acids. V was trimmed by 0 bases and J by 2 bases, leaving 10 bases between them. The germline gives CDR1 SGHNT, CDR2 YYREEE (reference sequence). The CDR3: CASSLGAGNTDTQYF. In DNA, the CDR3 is TGTGCCAGCAGCTTGGGGGCGGGGAACACAGATACGCAGTATTTT.

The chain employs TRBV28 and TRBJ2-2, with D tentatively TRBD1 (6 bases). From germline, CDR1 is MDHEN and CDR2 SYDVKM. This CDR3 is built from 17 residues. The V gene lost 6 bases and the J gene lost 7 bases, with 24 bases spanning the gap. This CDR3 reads CASSPPPGHSRVGELFF. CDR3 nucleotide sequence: TGTGCCAGCAGCCCACCTCCGGGACATTCTCGGGTCGGGGAGCTGTTTTTT.

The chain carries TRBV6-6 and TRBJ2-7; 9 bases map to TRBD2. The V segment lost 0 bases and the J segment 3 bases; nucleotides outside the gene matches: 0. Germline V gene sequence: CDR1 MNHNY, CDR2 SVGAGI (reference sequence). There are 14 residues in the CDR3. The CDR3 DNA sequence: TGTGCCAGCAGTTACTCGACTAGCGGCTACGAGCAGTACTTC. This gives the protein CASSYSTSGYEQYF.

The CDR3 reads CASSHSSYNEQFF. CDR3 DNA: TGTGCCAGCAGCCACTCCAGTTACAATGAGCAGTTCTTC. The chain employs TRBV3-1 (or the pseudogene TRBV3-2) and TRBJ2-1; D is undetermined. Trimming pared 3 bases from V and 4 bases from J, leaving 7 bases between. CDR1 and CDR2 (germline): LGHDT, YNNKEL (reference sequence). The CDR3 extends over 13 amino acids.

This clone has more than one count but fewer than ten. In DNA form, the CDR3 reads TGTGCCAGCAGCTTGGCTGGGCATGGCTACACCTTC. It codes for CASSLAGHGYTF. The J gene is TRBJ1-2, the V gene TRBV5-6; D is undetermined. This CDR3 region has 12 residues. The V end was cut by 0 bases, the J end by 6 bases, with 6 bases between. Germline V gene sequence: CDR1 SGHDT, CDR2 YYEEEE.

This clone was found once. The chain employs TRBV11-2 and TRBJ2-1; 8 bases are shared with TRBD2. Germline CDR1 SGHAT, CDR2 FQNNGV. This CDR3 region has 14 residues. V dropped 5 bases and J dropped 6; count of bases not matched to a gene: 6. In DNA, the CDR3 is TGTGCCAGCAGCCCTAGCGGGTTTTTCAATGAGCAGTTCTTC. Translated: CASSPSGFFNEQFF.

The chain's CDR3 is CASRRMGDNQETQYF. The DNA of the CDR3 is TGTGCCAGCCGACGAATGGGAGATAACCAAGAGACCCAGTACTTC. The J gene is TRBJ2-5, the V gene TRBV6-5; D might be TRBD2 (5 bases). Looked up from germline, CDR1 is MNHEY and CDR2 is SVGAGI. The CDR3 spans 15 residues. The V and J ends lost 8 bases and 0 bases respectively, with 16 bases between them.

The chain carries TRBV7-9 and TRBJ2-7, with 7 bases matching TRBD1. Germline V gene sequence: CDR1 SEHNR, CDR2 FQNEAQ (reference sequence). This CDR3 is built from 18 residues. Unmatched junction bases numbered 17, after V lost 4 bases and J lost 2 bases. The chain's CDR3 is CASSSIEAAGTAPYEQYF. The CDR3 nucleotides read TGTGCCAGCAGCTCCATCGAGGCGGCCGGGACAGCACCCTACGAGCAGTACTTC. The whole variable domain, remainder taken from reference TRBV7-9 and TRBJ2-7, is DTGVSQNPRHKITKRGQNVTFRCDPISEHNRLYWYRQTLGQGPEFLTYFQNEAQLEKSRLLSDRFSAERPKGSFSTLEIQRTEQGDSAMYLCASSSIEAAGTAPYEQYFGPGTRLTVT.

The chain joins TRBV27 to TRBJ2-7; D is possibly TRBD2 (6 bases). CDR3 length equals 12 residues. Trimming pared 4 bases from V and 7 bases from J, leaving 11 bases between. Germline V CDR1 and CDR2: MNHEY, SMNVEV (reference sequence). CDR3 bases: TGTGCCAGCAGTTCCGGGAGTCGAGAGCAGTACTTC. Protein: CASSSGSREQYF.

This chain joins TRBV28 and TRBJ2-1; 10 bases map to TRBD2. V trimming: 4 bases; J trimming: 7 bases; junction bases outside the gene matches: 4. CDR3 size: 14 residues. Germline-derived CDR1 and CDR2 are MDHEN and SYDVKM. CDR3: CASSSSGRWNEQFF. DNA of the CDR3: TGTGCCAGCAGTTCTAGCGGGAGATGGAATGAGCAGTTCTTC.